This TCR beta chain comes out of a study of multiple sclerosis patients with progressive multifocal leukoencephalopathy. Regarding the study as a whole: Clones expanded at PML were already present before and during natalizumab. Less diverse TRB repertoires were suggested in most PML patients.

Note on this clone: Its antigen is unidentified.

Looked up from germline, CDR1 is SEHNR and CDR2 is FQNEAQ (reference sequence). V shed 2 bases and J shed 1 base, with 0 bases lying between them. The CDR3 sequence is 12 residues long. As to time point: before natalizumab initiation. Assay: immunoSEQ multiplex PCR; the TCRdb copy retains only in-frame clones and omits some. The data contain 30,000 or so clones, about 88% of them seen just once; the ten biggest clones take up approximately 1.5%. The sample taken for sequencing was PBMCs. This chain connects TRBV7-9 to TRBJ1-5; no reliable D call. The receptor was derived from a human donor with multiple sclerosis. CDR3 DNA: TGTGCCAGCAGCTTAAGCAATCAGCCCCAGCATTTT. This codes for CASSLSNQPQHF.